The entry that follows covers one T cell receptor (beta chain) sequence. Antigen unknown. The CDR3 loop spans 16 amino acids. V lost 6 bases to trimming and J lost 3 bases; unmatched junction nucleotides: 11. Per the germline V gene, CDR1 is MDHEN and CDR2 is SYDVKM. Treatment meaning: approximately nine-day PBMC culture with coronavirus spike peptide pools or control peptides (ViraFEST assay). The entry originates in a study of vaccination and CD4 T cells after COVID-19. Across the study: Participants, all vaccine recipients, received two doses of either BNT162b2 or mRNA-1273. As control conditions, cultures were given either a CEFX pool serving as positive control, an HIV-1 Nef pool, or no peptide at all. General study points: It was observed that, in convalescent patients, a median approximately 86% of reactive clones arose only post-vaccination.

At the Johns Hopkins FTIC core, DNA taken from cultured CD4+ T cells was sequenced by way of the Oncomine TCR Beta short-read assay. TCRdb re-called the PCR reads with MiXCR, one entry per CDR3 protein. The repertoire has thousands of distinct CDR3 sequences, about 65% of them found once; the top ten carry around 8.8%. The source of this sequence is a human donor who had recovered from COVID-19. V usage is TRBV28 and J usage is TRBJ1-1, with 9 positions matching TRBD1. The starting material was CD4+ T cells from blood, cultured in vitro, obtained before SARS-CoV-2 vaccination. The CDR3 reads CASSHRTGAGDTEAFF. The CDR3 nucleotides are TGTGCCAGCAGCCACAGGACAGGGGCTGGGGACACTGAAGCTTTCTTT. Supplemented by reference TRBV28 and TRBJ1-1, the full variable domain reads DVKVTQSSRYLVKRTGEKVFLECVQDMDHENMFWYRQDPGLGLRLIYFSYDVKMKEKGDIPEGYSVSREKKERFSLILESASTNQTSMYLCASSHRTGAGDTEAFFGQGTRLTVV.